Presented here are 30 T cell receptor beta chains from one specimen sequenced in a study of cytomegalovirus exposure and HLA in healthy donors. 13 Jbeta primers and 60 Vbeta primers were used for the PCR. Some clones are missing from TCRdb's copy, which holds only in-frame ones; the method was immunoSEQ multiplex PCR. The sample shows some 110,000 clones, roughly three quarters of them seen only once. The sample comprised PBMCs. The receptors come from a man aged 40-49 years in good health and CMV-seronegative.

The chain joins TRBV4-3 to TRBJ1-6, with 8 bases lining up with TRBD1. The germline gives CDR1 LGHNA, CDR2 YSLEER. V lost 3 bases and J lost 9; bases outside the gene matches: 7. This CDR3 spans 15 amino acids. CDR3 DNA: TGCGCCAGCAGCCACGAACAGGGGGTCGGTTCACCCCTCCACTTT. It codes for CASSHEQGVGSPLHF.

The chain combines TRBV7-9 with TRBJ1-5; no firm D call. In germline, CDR1 is SEHNR, CDR2 FQNEAQ (reference sequence). V lost 8 bases and J 2 bases, leaving 13 bases between the germline ends. The CDR3 sequence is 14 residues long. The CDR3 here is CASQAGNGNQPQHF. The CDR3 nucleotides are TGTGCCAGCCAAGCAGGAAATGGCAATCAGCCCCAGCATTTT.

This clone was counted a single time. This chain connects TRBV7-3 to TRBJ1-2; possibly TRBD1 for D (5 bases). Germline V gives CDR1 SGHTA, CDR2 FQGTGA. Trimming pared 5 bases from V and 4 bases from J, leaving 14 bases between. CDR3 length: 14 residues. The CDR3 is CASSRQGSSYGYTF. The CDR3 DNA is TGTGCCAGCAGCCGTCAGGGATCCTCCTATGGCTACACCTTC.

This chain joins TRBV5-1 and TRBJ1-5; D uncertain. In germline, CDR1 is SGHRS, CDR2 YFSETQ. The CDR3 is 15 amino acids. V lost 0 bases, J lost 5 bases, and 12 bases lay in between. CDR3: CASSLVSGAYQPQHF. The CDR3 DNA reads TGCGCCAGCAGCTTGGTATCGGGAGCTTATCAGCCCCAGCATTTT.

V is TRBV4-1 and J is TRBJ1-1; 7 bases fit TRBD1. The germline CDR1 and CDR2 sequences are MGHRA and YSYEKL. V was clipped by 2 bases and J by 6 bases; unmatched bases: 12. The CDR3 extends over 16 amino acids. The CDR3 nucleotides are TGCGCCAGCAGCCAACCATCGACAGGGTCTAGGGCTGAAGCTTTCTTT. It yields the protein CASSQPSTGSRAEAFF.

V usage is TRBV25-1 and J usage is TRBJ1-6; D ambiguous. CDR3 length: 15 residues. Germline CDR1 is MGHDK and CDR2 is SYGVNS. V lost 3 bases, J lost 4 bases, and 10 bases lay in between. The CDR3: CASSDTGSYNSPLHF. DNA for the CDR3: TGTGCCAGCAGTGACACCGGGTCTTATAATTCACCCCTCCACTTT.

The chain uses TRBV7-6 and TRBJ2-1; possibly TRBD2 for D (7 bases). The V gene lost 5 bases and the J gene lost 9 bases, with 17 bases spanning the gap. There are 14 residues in the CDR3. Germline V CDR1 and CDR2: SGHVS, FNYEAQ. CDR3 sequence reads: CASSDPRGLSEQFF. CDR3 bases: TGTGCCAGCAGCGACCCGCGGGGGCTCAGTGAGCAGTTCTTC.

The CDR3 nucleotides read TGTGCCAGCAGCTCCGGACTAGCGGGAGTCTACGAGCAGTACTTC. Its protein is CASSSGLAGVYEQYF. The V and J genes are TRBV6-5 and TRBJ2-7; 13 nucleotides agree with TRBD2. V was pared by 6 bases and J by 3 bases, with 5 bases of the junction left unmatched. CDR1 and CDR2 (germline): MNHEY, SVGAGI. CDR3 length: 15 amino acids.

The rearrangement links TRBV6-5 to TRBJ2-1; D may be TRBD1 (5 bases). Deletions cut 7 bases from V and 9 bases from J, with 10 bases between. Germline lookup yields CDR1 MNHEY and CDR2 SVGAGI. The CDR3 contains 11 residues. The CDR3, as DNA: TGTGCCAGCACCCGAAGGGGTGAGCAGTTCTTC. The encoded protein is CASTRRGEQFF.

In DNA form, the CDR3 reads TGTGCCAGCAGCTTAGACAGGGAAACTGAAAAACTGTTTTTT. It specifies CASSLDRETEKLFF. The chain carries TRBV5-8 and TRBJ1-4; 7 nucleotides line up with TRBD1. Germline CDR1 SGHTS, CDR2 YDEGEE. V was clipped by 2 bases and J by 7 bases; unmatched bases: 5. The CDR3 sequence is 14 residues long.

The V gene is TRBV11-2, the J gene TRBJ1-1; TRBD1 is a possible D gene (5 bases). CDR3 length: 13 amino acids. Germline lookup yields CDR1 SGHAT and CDR2 FQNNGV. Between the trimmed V and J ends, which lost 8 bases and 8 bases, there was a span of 18 bases. CDR3 amino acids: CASGGGTVLEAFF. CDR3 in DNA: TGTGCCAGCGGAGGAGGGACGGTATTGGAAGCTTTCTTT.

The chain links TRBV7-9 to TRBJ2-1; D call uncertain. Germline V CDR1 and CDR2: SEHNR, FQNEAQ (reference sequence). This CDR3 spans 15 amino acids. V dropped 5 bases and J dropped 7 bases, with 18 bases sitting between them. DNA for the CDR3: TGTGCCAGCAGCCCACCCCCAGCGTCGGAAAATGAGCAGTTCTTC. Its protein product is CASSPPPASENEQFF.

The CDR3 bases are TGTGCCAGCAGTTACAGCAGGGAGCAGTTCTTC. Amino acids: CASSYSREQFF. The gene calls are TRBV6-5 and TRBJ2-1; D unresolved. Trimming pared 2 bases from V and 10 bases from J, leaving 6 bases between. This CDR3 has 11 residues. Germline V lookup: CDR1 MNHEY, CDR2 SVGAGI.

The V and J genes are TRBV7-9 and TRBJ2-3, with 8 positions matching TRBD2. Trimming at V came to 2 bases and at J to 4 bases, leaving 5 bases not matched to a gene. The germline CDR1 and CDR2 sequences are SEHNR and FQNEAQ (reference sequence). The CDR3 is 15 amino acids. CDR3 residues: CASSLNGRAPDTQYF. CDR3 DNA sequence: TGTGCCAGCAGCTTAAACGGGAGGGCCCCAGATACGCAGTATTTT.

A few counts support this clone. The V call is TRBV12-5, the J call TRBJ2-1, with D tentatively TRBD1 (5 bases). Trimming left V 2 bases short and J 8 bases short, with 13 bases between. The CDR3 spans 14 residues. Germline V CDR1 and CDR2: LGHNT, FRNRAP. CDR3 sequence reads: CASGLRGLGDEQFF. In nucleotides, the CDR3 is TGTGCTAGTGGTTTGAGGGGTTTAGGGGATGAGCAGTTCTTC.

The CDR3 sequence is CASSPGTGEHEQFF. The CDR3, as DNA: TGTGCCAGCTCACCAGGGACAGGGGAGCATGAGCAGTTCTTC. The chain links TRBV18 to TRBJ2-1; 10 bases agree with TRBD1. The CDR3 loop spans 14 amino acids. After removal of 2 bases from V and 8 bases from J, the junction contained 3 bases not matched to a gene. The germline V gene encodes CDR1 KGHSH and CDR2 LQKENI.

V is TRBV15 and J is TRBJ2-5; 11 bases are shared with TRBD1. The length of the CDR3 is 14 residues. Germline V gene lookup returns CDR1 LNHNV and CDR2 YYDKDF (reference sequence). J gave up 4 bases and V 5 bases, and 3 bases lay outside the gene matches. CDR3 loop: CATSPGTGGETQYF. The DNA of the CDR3 is TGTGCCACCAGCCCTGGGACAGGGGGAGAGACCCAGTACTTC.

V and J are TRBV4-2 and TRBJ1-1, with D tentatively TRBD1 (6 bases). The V end was cut by 2 bases, the J end by 5 bases, with 15 bases between. CDR3 length: 15 amino acids. CDR1 is LGHNA, CDR2 YNFKEQ, per germline. The CDR3 coding sequence is TGTGCCAGCAGCCAACCACAGGGAGGGGAGACTGAAGCTTTCTTT. Protein: CASSQPQGGETEAFF.

The chain employs TRBV19 and TRBJ2-1, with unresolved D. The germline V and J ends were trimmed by 3 bases and 7 bases, with 10 bases remaining between them. The CDR3 loop spans 13 amino acids. In germline, CDR1 is LNHDA, CDR2 SQIVND (reference sequence). As DNA, the CDR3 is TGTGCCAGTAGTATCCTCCGGGTTAATGAGCAGTTCTTC. This sequence encodes CASSILRVNEQFF.

The chain recombines TRBV7-2 with TRBJ2-1; 8 nucleotides match TRBD2. Trimming took 3 bases from V and 7 from J; bases not matched to a gene: 8. This CDR3 is 15 amino acids long. Looked up from germline, CDR1 is SGHTA and CDR2 is FQGNSA. The CDR3 coding sequence is TGTGCCAGCAGCTTGTCCGGGACTAGGGGGAATGAGCAGTTCTTC. As protein: CASSLSGTRGNEQFF.

This clone was detected once. This chain joins TRBV13 and TRBJ2-7, with 10 bases fitting TRBD2. The CDR3 totals 14 residues. Trimming cost V 4 bases and J 6 bases; bases outside gene matches: 6. The germline gives CDR1 PRHDT, CDR2 FYEKMQ (reference sequence). The CDR3 DNA is TGTGCCAGCAGCTATCCTAGCGGGAGATCCGAGCAGTACTTC. As protein: CASSYPSGRSEQYF.

This clone was seen more than once but under ten times. The genes are TRBV10-2 and TRBJ1-3; 7 bases map to TRBD1. V lost 2 bases, J lost 0 bases, and 4 bases stayed unmatched. Germline CDR1 is WSHSY and CDR2 is SAAADI. The CDR3 is made up of 16 amino acids. CDR3: CASSEVTGSSGNTIYF. The CDR3 nucleotides are TGCGCCAGCAGTGAGGTGACAGGGTCCTCTGGAAACACCATATATTTT.

The chain carries TRBV7-2 and TRBJ1-1; D is unresolved. This CDR3 contains 14 residues. Deletions cut 1 base from V and 4 bases from J, with 10 bases between. The germline CDR1 and CDR2 sequences are SGHTA and FQGNSA. CDR3 sequence: CASSLVRESTEAFF. CDR3 bases: TGTGCCAGCAGCTTAGTCCGAGAGAGCACTGAAGCTTTCTTT.

The CDR3 DNA reads as TGCGCCAGCCGGGGACTAGGAGAGACCCAGTACTTC. It codes for CASRGLGETQYF. This chain joins TRBV10-2 and TRBJ2-5, with 8 bases aligning to TRBD2. Germline V gene sequence: CDR1 WSHSY, CDR2 SAAADI. The CDR3 totals 12 residues. V lost 8 bases, J lost 4 bases, and 3 bases stayed unmatched.

The rearrangement uses TRBV30 and TRBJ1-2; 7 bases are shared with TRBD1. This CDR3 is 15 amino acids long. Unmatched junction bases numbered 10, after V lost 2 bases and J lost 4 bases. Germline V gene sequence: CDR1 GTSNPN, CDR2 SVGIG (reference sequence). The CDR3 nucleotides read TGTGCCTGGAGTTTCTGGACAGGAACACCCTATGGCTACACCTTC. Residues: CAWSFWTGTPYGYTF.

In its sample, this clone was seen once. This chain connects TRBV9 to TRBJ2-7; D ambiguous. The CDR3 extends over 13 amino acids. The ends were cut back, 0 bases at V and 2 bases at J, with 6 bases in the middle. CDR1 and CDR2 from the germline V gene are SGDLS and YYNGEE. CDR3 coding DNA: TGTGCCAGCAGCGTAGACAGTCCCTACGAGCAGTACTTC. It yields the protein CASSVDSPYEQYF. The full variable domain, with the rest looked up from reference TRBV9 and TRBJ2-7, is DSGVTQTPKHLITATGQRVTLRCSPRSGDLSVYWYQQSLDQGLQFLIQYYNGEERAKGNILERFSAQQFPDLHSELNLSSLELGDSALYFCASSVDSPYEQYFGPGTRLTVT.

As DNA, the CDR3 is TGTGCCAGCAGCTTACTCAGGGGGCCTATCGAGCAGTACTTC. Amino acids: CASSLLRGPIEQYF. V and J are TRBV7-2 and TRBJ2-7, with 8 bases matching TRBD1. V lost 2 bases to trimming and J lost 6 bases; unmatched junction nucleotides: 6. The CDR3 length is 14 residues. Germline loops: CDR1 SGHTA, CDR2 FQGNSA.

The J gene is TRBJ2-5, the V gene TRBV7-9; 7 bases map to TRBD1. The CDR3 covers 14 residues. V dropped 5 bases and J dropped 2; count of bases not matched to a gene: 5. The V gene's germline CDR1 is SEHNR and CDR2 FQNEAQ (reference sequence). As DNA, the CDR3 is TGTGCCAGCAGCCACCGGGACAGACAAGAGACCCAGTACTTC. Residues: CASSHRDRQETQYF.

CDR3 protein: CASSLDDILSSPLHF. DNA of the CDR3: TGTGCCAGCAGCTTAGACGACATTCTTAGTTCACCCCTCCACTTT. V usage is TRBV11-2 and J usage is TRBJ1-6, with D unresolved. This CDR3 comprises 15 residues. Germline V gives CDR1 SGHAT, CDR2 FQNNGV. With 0 bases removed from V and 9 bases from J, the gap between germline ends came to 12 bases.

The chain carries TRBV4-3 and TRBJ1-6; TRBD1 is a possible D gene (5 bases). V lost 4 bases and J 7 bases, leaving 17 bases between the germline ends. The CDR3 is 16 residues long. CDR1 and CDR2 from the germline V gene are LGHNA and YSLEER. In nucleotides, the CDR3 is TGCGCCAGCAGCCTAGGGGCGGTCGCAGAGAATTCACCCCTCCACTTT. It specifies CASSLGAVAENSPLHF.